Below, 15 T cell receptor beta chains from the same sample are listed, as sequenced in a study of blood T cell repertoires in COVID-19. TCRdb keeps only in-frame clones here, not all; method: immunoSEQ multiplex PCR. The repertoire holds 200,000 or so clones, with roughly 87% as singletons. The material sequenced was peripheral blood. The source is a man between 40 and 49 years old with active or convalescent COVID-19.

The chain couples TRBV7-8 to TRBJ1-5; weak D call: TRBD1 (5 bases). CDR1 SGHVS and CDR2 FQNEAQ come from the germline V gene. This CDR3 spans 16 amino acids. V lost 2 bases and J lost 5, with 16 bases in between. The CDR3 spells CASSLQGFRLDQPQHF. The CDR3 bases are TGTGCCAGCAGCTTACAGGGATTTCGGTTGGATCAGCCCCAGCATTTT.

V is TRBV6-5 and J is TRBJ2-2, with 11 bases aligning to TRBD1. The CDR3 extends over 15 amino acids. The germline V gene encodes CDR1 MNHEY and CDR2 SVGAGI. The V and J ends lost 6 bases and 5 bases, in that order; junction bases with no gene match: 5. CDR3 region: CASRLGTGGTGELFF. CDR3 DNA: TGTGCCAGCAGATTAGGGACAGGGGGTACCGGGGAGCTGTTTTTT.

The V and J genes are TRBV5-1 and TRBJ1-2; 9 nucleotides agree with TRBD1. The trim removed 0 bases at V and 7 bases at J, leaving 4 bases unmatched. Germline V gene sequence: CDR1 SGHRS, CDR2 YFSETQ. This CDR3 region has 14 residues. The CDR3 DNA is TGCGCCAGCAGCTTGGCGACAGGGGGTACTGGCTACACCTTC. It yields the protein CASSLATGGTGYTF.

The chain joins TRBV28 to TRBJ2-1; the match to TRBD2 covers 9 bases. Trimming removed 8 bases from V and 9 bases from J; junction bases left unmatched: 11. Germline-derived CDR1 and CDR2 are MDHEN and SYDVKM. The CDR3 length is 14 residues. CDR3 amino acids: CASAPGLASREQFF. The CDR3 region has the DNA TGTGCCAGCGCCCCGGGACTAGCCTCCCGTGAGCAGTTCTTC. The variable domain in full, completed from reference TRBV28 and TRBJ2-1, reads DVKVTQSSRYLVKRTGEKVFLECVQDMDHENMFWYRQDPGLGLRLIYFSYDVKMKEKGDIPEGYSVSREKKERFSLILESASTNQTSMYLCASAPGLASREQFFGPGTRLTVL.

The chain employs TRBV28 and TRBJ1-1; 8 bases line up with TRBD1. The CDR3 contains 15 residues. Trimming at V came to 6 bases and at J to 1 base, leaving 7 bases not matched to a gene. The germline CDR1 and CDR2 sequences are MDHEN and SYDVKM. CDR3: CASRSPGQENTEAFF. Here the CDR3 DNA reads TGTGCCAGCAGATCTCCGGGACAGGAGAACACTGAAGCTTTCTTT.

This clone was detected only once. The chain employs TRBV5-6 and TRBJ1-2; D ambiguous. Trimming cost V 0 bases and J 12 bases, with 12 bases left between them. CDR3 size: 12 residues. The germline gives CDR1 SGHDT, CDR2 YYEEEE. CDR3 loop: CASSLVVGRNTF. The CDR3 region has the DNA TGTGCCAGCAGCTTGGTTGTGGGGAGAAACACCTTC.

CDR3 coding DNA: TGCGCCAGCAGCGGGGGGACAGGGGGCGATCAGCCCCAGCATTTT. It translates to CASSGGTGGDQPQHF. This chain uses TRBV5-1 with TRBJ1-5; 12 nucleotides match TRBD1. V lost 4 bases to trimming and J lost 5 bases; unmatched junction nucleotides: 4. This CDR3 contains 15 residues. Germline CDR1 SGHRS, CDR2 YFSETQ.

The chain carries TRBV12-3 or TRBV12-4 and TRBJ2-7; possibly TRBD1 for D (6 bases). CDR3 length: 12 residues. Between the trimmed V and J ends, which lost 4 bases and 9 bases, there was a span of 13 bases. The CDR3 is CASSSGARGQYF. In DNA, the CDR3 is TGTGCCAGCAGTTCAGGGGCTCGGGGGCAGTACTTC.

The genes are TRBV5-1 and TRBJ2-1, with D possibly TRBD2 on 6 matching bases. Trimming took off 0 bases at V and 5 bases at J, with 12 bases between the two ends. CDR3 size: 15 residues. Germline CDR1 reads SGHRS; CDR2 reads YFSETQ. DNA for the CDR3: TGCGCCAGCAGCTTGGTGGTAGCGGAGGACAATGAGCAGTTCTTC. It yields the protein CASSLVVAEDNEQFF.

This chain links TRBV27 with TRBJ1-4; 10 bases line up with TRBD1. V lost 7 bases to trimming and J lost 7 bases; unmatched junction nucleotides: 9. CDR3 size: 15 residues. Germline assignment: CDR1 MNHEY and CDR2 SMNVEV (reference sequence). The CDR3: CASIDRGLYGEKLFF. CDR3 nucleotides: TGTGCCAGCATCGACAGGGGGCTGTATGGTGAAAAACTGTTTTTT. Full variable domain (rest looked up from reference TRBV27 and TRBJ1-4): EAQVTQNPRYLITVTGKKLTVTCSQNMNHEYMSWYRQDPGLGLRQIYYSMNVEVTDKGDVPEGYKVSRKEKRNFPLILESPSPNQTSLYFCASIDRGLYGEKLFFGSGTQLSVL.

The CDR3 loop reads CASSFRPVMLGIHREGTEAFF. CDR3 in DNA: TGTGCCAGCAGTTTCCGCCCTGTAATGTTGGGAATACACAGGGAGGGGACTGAAGCTTTCTTT. The chain combines TRBV27 with TRBJ1-1; D is possibly TRBD1 (6 bases). Germline V gives CDR1 MNHEY, CDR2 SMNVEV (reference sequence). The length of the CDR3 is 21 residues. V dropped 3 bases and J dropped 5 bases, with 34 bases sitting between them.

This clone was observed a few times. This chain uses TRBV28 with TRBJ2-1; 9 nucleotides match TRBD1. The V and J ends lost 3 bases and 4 bases, in that order; junction bases with no gene match: 16. Germline CDR1 and CDR2: MDHEN and SYDVKM. The CDR3 contains 19 residues. The CDR3 loop is CASSFRTGVRFLTYNEQFF. The CDR3, as DNA: TGTGCCAGCAGTTTTCGGACAGGGGTCAGGTTTCTAACTTACAATGAGCAGTTCTTC.

J is TRBJ1-5 and V is TRBV19; 9 bases match TRBD1. CDR1 and CDR2 (germline): LNHDA, SQIVND (reference sequence). The CDR3 runs 17 residues. Germline trimming cut 8 bases from V and 6 bases from J; bases unmatched to any gene: 17. CDR3 amino acids: CASWSSGGTGRGQPQHF. The CDR3 region has the DNA TGTGCCAGTTGGAGCTCTGGGGGGACAGGGAGAGGTCAGCCCCAGCATTTT.

The chain uses TRBV2 and TRBJ1-2; D ambiguous. CDR1 and CDR2 from the germline V gene are SNHLY and FYNNEI. The CDR3 totals 14 residues. Trimming pared 7 bases from V and 8 bases from J, leaving 20 bases between. CDR3 nucleotides: TGTGCCAGCAAGGCTCAGGTCCCTTCTGAGGGCTACACCTTC. Amino acids: CASKAQVPSEGYTF. The full variable domain, in which reference TRBV2 and TRBJ1-2 provide the parts outside the CDR3, is EPEVTQTPSHQVTQMGQEVILRCVPISNHLYFYWYRQILGQKVEFLVSFYNNEISEKSEIFDDQFSVERPDGSNFTLKIRSTKLEDSAMYFCASKAQVPSEGYTFGSGTRLTVV.

The rearrangement joins TRBV11-1 to TRBJ1-3, with 7 bases aligning to TRBD1. The V and J ends lost 5 bases and 4 bases, in that order; junction bases with no gene match: 8. The CDR3 sequence is 15 residues long. Germline values: CDR1 SGHAT, CDR2 FQDESV (reference sequence). DNA for the CDR3: TGTGCCAGCAGCCCGGACAGGAGAAGGGGAAACACCATATATTTT. It yields the protein CASSPDRRRGNTIYF. The variable domain in full, with the rest retrieved from reference TRBV11-1 and TRBJ1-3, is EAEVAQSPRYKITEKSQAVAFWCDPISGHATLYWYRQILGQGPELLVQFQDESVVDDSQLPKDRFSAERLKGVDSTLKIQPAELGDSAMYLCASSPDRRRGNTIYFGEGSWLTVV.